This TCR beta chain was captured in a study of shared clonotypes between healthy human individuals. Notes on the study in general: Relative to their counterparts shared across all four donors, non-shared clonotypes exhibited diminished generation probabilities. Blood was the sole source, and tissue repertoires probably differ.

The protocol was immunoSEQ multiplex PCR, while the TCRdb copy is restricted to in-frame clones and leaves out a portion. This table holds about 680,000 clones, about two thirds found once. The germline V gene has CDR1 SGHRS and CDR2 YFSETQ. Trimming cost V 1 base and J 4 bases, with 15 bases left between them. This CDR3 is 15 amino acids long. Healthy HIV-negative adults without recent acute infections or vaccinations served as donors. The investigators split CD4+ cells into a CD45RA+ naive subset and a CD45RA-negative memory subset. This clone appeared a single time. Its target is not known. Sequencing was carried out using memory CD4+ T cells sorted from blood. Specified subset: CD45RA-negative fraction. The chain recombines TRBV5-1 with TRBJ2-7; D tentatively reads TRBD1 or TRBD2 (5 bases each). The clonotype originates from a woman in her twenties or thirties in good health. CDR3 residues: CASSLYDTGPYEQYF. CDR3 nucleotides: TGCGCCAGCAGCTTGTACGATACGGGGCCATACGAGCAGTACTTC.